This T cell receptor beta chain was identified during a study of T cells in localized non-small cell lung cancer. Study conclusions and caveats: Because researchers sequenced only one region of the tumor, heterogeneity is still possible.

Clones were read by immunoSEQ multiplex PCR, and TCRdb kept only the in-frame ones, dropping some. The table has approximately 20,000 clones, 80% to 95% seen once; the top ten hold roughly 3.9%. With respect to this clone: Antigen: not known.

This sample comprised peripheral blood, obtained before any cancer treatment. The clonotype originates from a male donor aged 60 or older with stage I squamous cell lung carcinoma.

CDR3 residues: CASSVLGEGAGELFF. In nucleotides, the CDR3 is TGTGCCAGCAGCGTCCTGGGGGAGGGCGCCGGGGAGCTGTTTTTT. This chain uses TRBV9 with TRBJ2-2, with TRBD2 identical over 7 bases. The CDR3 covers 15 residues. Germline-derived CDR1 and CDR2 are SGDLS and YYNGEE. Losses at the gene ends were 2 bases for V and 6 bases for J; bases not matched to a gene: 7.